These 3 T cell receptor beta chains originate from one sample sequenced in a study of cytomegalovirus exposure and HLA in healthy donors. Primers for the PCR totalled 60 Vbeta and 13 Jbeta. The method was immunoSEQ multiplex PCR; TCRdb's version includes in-frame clones alone and lacks a portion of them. This table holds roughly 100,000 clones, around 57% found once. The sample comprised PBMCs. These receptor sequences come from a human donor in good health.

DNA for the CDR3: TGTGCCAGCAGTGTAAGGAGCGCTAATAATGAAAAACTGTTTTTT. Encoded protein: CASSVRSANNEKLFF. This rearrangement joins TRBV6-1 to TRBJ1-4; D is unclear. Germline values: CDR1 MNHNS, CDR2 SASEGT. The CDR3 spans 15 residues. V lost 4 bases and J lost 4, with 13 bases in between.

This sequence joins TRBV27 and TRBJ1-1; TRBD1 matches at 10 bases. Germline CDR1 is MNHEY and CDR2 is SMNVEV (reference sequence). The ends lost 6 bases at V and 10 bases at J; junction bases unmatched: 8. The CDR3 extends over 13 amino acids. In DNA, the CDR3 is TGTGCCAGCAGCCTAGGGGACAGGGGAGGAGCTTTCTTT. This gives the protein CASSLGDRGGAFF.

V and J are TRBV4-1 and TRBJ2-5; tentative D call: TRBD2 (5 bases). Germline V gives CDR1 MGHRA, CDR2 YSYEKL. CDR3 length equals 14 residues. The germline V and J ends were trimmed by 9 bases and 0 bases, with 14 bases remaining between them. For the CDR3, the DNA is TGCGCCAGTGCCGCGGGTTGGGACCAAGAGACCCAGTACTTC. Its translation is CASAAGWDQETQYF.